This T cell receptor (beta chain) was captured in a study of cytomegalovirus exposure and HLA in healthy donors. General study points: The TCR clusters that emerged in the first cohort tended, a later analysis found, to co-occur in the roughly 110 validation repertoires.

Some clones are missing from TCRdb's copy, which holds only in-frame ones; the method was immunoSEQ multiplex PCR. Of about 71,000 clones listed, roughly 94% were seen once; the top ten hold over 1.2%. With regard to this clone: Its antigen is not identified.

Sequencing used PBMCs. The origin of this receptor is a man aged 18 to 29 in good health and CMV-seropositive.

CDR3 amino acids: CASSIGLQGYEQYF. As DNA, the CDR3 is TGTGCCAGTAGTATAGGTTTGCAGGGCTACGAGCAGTACTTC. V is TRBV19 and J is TRBJ2-7; D might be TRBD1 (5 bases). In germline, CDR1 is LNHDA, CDR2 SQIVND (reference sequence). The CDR3 length is 14 residues. V lost 1 base and J 3 bases, leaving 10 bases between the germline ends. The variable domain in full, completed from reference TRBV19 and TRBJ2-7, reads DGGITQSPKYLFRKEGQNVTLSCEQNLNHDAMYWYRQDPGQGLRLIYYSQIVNDFQKGDIAEGYSVSREKKESFPLTVTSAQKNPTAFYLCASSIGLQGYEQYFGPGTRLTVT.